This is a list of T cell receptor beta chains from one sample in a study of beta chain features in type 1 diabetes. Repertoires were generated with immunoSEQ multiplex PCR, while TCRdb's copy carries only in-frame clones and drops some. The sample shows under 400,000 clones, 10% to 15% of them seen only once. Sequenced sample: naive CD4+ T cells from blood. The receptor source for this set is a man aged 18-30 years in good health. Both conserved end residues are part of each CDR3. The order of the fields is D gene, clone size, V gene, J gene, CDR3 protein, CDR3 DNA. A D gene is named only where the DNA matches it firmly. Expanded clones get a size class; other rows say once, few or many, or leave the size out.

d_gene: NA
abundance: NA
v_gene: TRBV11-2
j_gene: TRBJ2-3
CDR3aa: CASSLGPTGATQYF
CDR3nt: TGTGCCAGCAGCTTAGGTCCCACAGGTGCTACGCAGTATTTT

d_gene: TRBD2
abundance: NA
v_gene: TRBV9
j_gene: TRBJ2-2
CDR3aa: CASSVDLAGNTGELFF
CDR3nt: TGTGCCAGCAGCGTAGATCTAGCGGGAAACACCGGGGAGCTGTTTTTT

d_gene: NA
abundance: NA
v_gene: TRBV7-2
j_gene: TRBJ2-7
CDR3aa: CASSLELLGREQYF
CDR3nt: TGTGCCAGCAGCTTAGAGCTTCTGGGCCGCGAGCAGTACTTC

d_gene: TRBD1
abundance: few
v_gene: TRBV30
j_gene: TRBJ1-3
CDR3aa: CASTLQGNGNTIYF
CDR3nt: TGTGCCTCCACCCTACAGGGGAATGGAAACACCATATATTTT

d_gene: NA
abundance: few
v_gene: TRBV5-4
j_gene: TRBJ2-3
CDR3aa: CASSLYIDTQYF
CDR3nt: TGTGCCAGCAGCTTGTATATAGATACGCAGTATTTT

d_gene: NA
abundance: few
v_gene: TRBV27
j_gene: TRBJ2-2
CDR3aa: CASSRRGTGELFF
CDR3nt: TGTGCCAGCAGCCGGCGCGGCACCGGGGAGCTGTTTTTT

d_gene: NA
abundance: NA
v_gene: TRBV27
j_gene: TRBJ1-5
CDR3aa: CASSSTGGGRQPQHF
CDR3nt: TGTGCCAGCAGCTCGACAGGCGGTGGAAGGCAGCCCCAGCATTTT

d_gene: NA
abundance: NA
v_gene: TRBV5-4
j_gene: TRBJ2-5
CDR3aa: CASSDRSMGETQYF
CDR3nt: TGTGCCAGCAGCGACAGGTCGATGGGGGAGACCCAGTACTTC

d_gene: NA
abundance: few
v_gene: TRBV9
j_gene: TRBJ2-2
CDR3aa: CASSVAGRGQNTGELFF
CDR3nt: TGTGCCAGCAGCGTAGCGGGAAGGGGACAGAACACCGGGGAGCTGTTTTTT

d_gene: TRBD1
abundance: few
v_gene: TRBV7-8
j_gene: TRBJ1-2
CDR3aa: CASSSIQDRDYGYTF
CDR3nt: TGTGCCAGCAGCTCGATCCAGGACAGGGACTATGGCTACACCTTC

d_gene: TRBD2
abundance: NA
v_gene: TRBV11-2
j_gene: TRBJ2-1
CDR3aa: CASSPTSGGEGEQFF
CDR3nt: TGTGCCAGCAGCCCGACTAGCGGGGGGGAAGGTGAGCAGTTCTTC

d_gene: TRBD2
abundance: NA
v_gene: TRBV7-9
j_gene: TRBJ2-7
CDR3aa: CASSLESGRPLEQYF
CDR3nt: TGTGCCAGCAGCCTAGAAAGCGGGAGGCCCCTCGAGCAGTACTTC

d_gene: TRBD2
abundance: NA
v_gene: TRBV5-1
j_gene: TRBJ2-1
CDR3aa: CASSSRGGAGGPGSYNEQFF
CDR3nt: TGCGCCAGCAGCTCCCGAGGGGGAGCGGGGGGGCCTGGATCCTACAATGAGCAGTTCTTC